This T cell receptor beta chain was observed in a study of OX40 agonist ivuxolimab in advanced cancers. Using immunoSEQ multiplex PCR, the repertoire was profiled, and TCRdb retains in-frame clones only, with some absent. The sample lists approximately 44,000 clones, 85% to 95% occurring once. This sequence was found in an adult with an advanced solid tumor such as melanoma, head and neck, liver or kidney cancer. The source was CD4+ or CD8+ T cells sorted from blood, collected in a trial of the OX40 agonist ivuxolimab.

The CDR3 DNA reads TGTGCCAGCAGCCGAGATTGGGGCTACGAGCAGTACTTC. Its protein is CASSRDWGYEQYF. The chain uses TRBV13 and TRBJ2-7; D uncertain. The CDR3 has 13 amino acids. From germline, CDR1 is PRHDT and CDR2 FYEKMQ (reference sequence). Trimming removed 5 bases from V and 3 bases from J, with 11 bases in between.